At least ten counts were recorded for the clone carrying this TCR beta chain. The antigen remains undetermined. This sample stems from a study of T cell responses to AZD1222 COVID-19 vaccine. Whole-study results and caveats: None of the repertoires were sampled until the peak T cell response had passed. Elevations in Spike-specific TCR breadth and depth followed administration of two AZD1222 doses.

Produced via immunoSEQ multiplex PCR; TCRdb's table is partial and in-frame only. The sample includes 150,000 to 200,000 clones, 90% to 95% of them seen just once. The TCR sequence derives from an adult who received the AZD1222 COVID-19 vaccine. This specimen was peripheral blood, taken 28 days after the second AZD1222 dose.

The CDR3 DNA sequence: TGTGCCTGGAGCCTAACAGGGGCGAACACTGAAGCTTTCTTT. This encodes CAWSLTGANTEAFF. The gene calls are TRBV30 and TRBJ1-1, with TRBD1 matching 7 bases. The CDR3 is 14 residues long. Germline trimming cut 3 bases from V and 1 base from J; bases unmatched to any gene: 5. Germline loops: CDR1 GTSNPN, CDR2 SVGIG (reference sequence).